This T cell receptor beta chain was observed in a study of blood T cell repertoires in COVID-19. Study in general: Acute-phase and convalescent COVID-19 samples originated in the United States, Italy and Spain.

Method: immunoSEQ multiplex PCR; TCRdb's copy keeps in-frame clones and lacks some. This table has approximately 250,000 clones, 84% appearing once. In this sample, this clone turned up once. The germline CDR1 and CDR2 sequences are MNHNS and SASEGT. This CDR3 is 15 amino acids long. V dropped 5 bases and J dropped 2; count of bases not matched to a gene: 6. The gene calls are TRBV6-1 and TRBJ1-3, with 7 bases that match TRBD1. The clonotype originates from a woman aged 40 to 49 who had recovered from COVID-19. Material for sequencing was peripheral blood. CDR3 sequence reads: CASSRRDRAGNTIYF. CDR3 nucleotides: TGTGCCAGCAGTCGCCGGGACAGAGCTGGAAACACCATATATTTT.